The source of this T cell receptor (beta chain) is a study of cytomegalovirus exposure and HLA in healthy donors. V was clipped by 5 bases and J by 3 bases; unmatched bases: 9. CDR1 SGHVS and CDR2 FNYEAQ come from the germline V gene. The CDR3 sequence is 15 residues long. Sequenced by immunoSEQ multiplex PCR; TCRdb stores in-frame clones only, minus some. This table holds about 110,000 clones, 85% to 90% found once. This rearrangement joins TRBV7-6 to TRBJ2-7; TRBD1 matches 8 bases. Sequenced: PBMCs. This TCR derives from a woman aged 30 to 39 in good health and CMV-seropositive. This CDR3 reads CASSTEPGQDYEQYF. CDR3 sequence (DNA): TGTGCCAGCAGCACAGAACCGGGACAGGACTACGAGCAGTACTTC.